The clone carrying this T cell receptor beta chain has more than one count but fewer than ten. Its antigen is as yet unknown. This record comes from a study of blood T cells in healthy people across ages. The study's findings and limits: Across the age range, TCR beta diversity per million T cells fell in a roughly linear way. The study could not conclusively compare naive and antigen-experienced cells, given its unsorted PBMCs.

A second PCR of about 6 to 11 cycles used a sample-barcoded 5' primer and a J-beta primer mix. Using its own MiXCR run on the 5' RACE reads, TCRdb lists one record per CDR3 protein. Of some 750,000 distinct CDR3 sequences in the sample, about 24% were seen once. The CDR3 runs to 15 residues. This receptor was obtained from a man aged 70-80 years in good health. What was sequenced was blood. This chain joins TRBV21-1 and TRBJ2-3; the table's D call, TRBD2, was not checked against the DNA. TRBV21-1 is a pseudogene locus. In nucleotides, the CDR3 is TGTGCCAGCAGCGCTAGCGGGCCGTGCACAGATACGCAGTATTTT. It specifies CASSASGPCTDTQYF.